Listed here are 14 T cell receptor beta chains from one sample, sequenced in a study of blood T cell repertoires in COVID-19. Profiling relied on immunoSEQ multiplex PCR, and the TCRdb table lists in-frame clones only, not all of them. The profile shows 130,000 to 150,000 clones, 80% to 90% of them singletons. Source material: peripheral blood. These TCRs come from a middle-aged woman with acute or convalescent COVID-19.

This clone was recorded once. The chain couples TRBV2 to TRBJ1-4, with TRBD1 matching 7 bases. CDR3 length equals 14 residues. Losses at the gene ends were 10 bases for V and 4 bases for J; bases not matched to a gene: 9. Germline CDR1 SNHLY, CDR2 FYNNEI. As DNA, the CDR3 is TGTGCCACTACGGGACAGAGCCTTAATGAAAAACTGTTTTTT. Translated, it gives CATTGQSLNEKLFF.

On this clone itself: At the DNA level, this CDR3 is encoded by other sequences in the same sample as well. The DNA for the CDR3 is TGTGCCAGCAGTCCCCGGGCCGGGGAGCTGTTTTTT. Translating gives CASSPRAGELFF. This chain joins TRBV12-3 or TRBV12-4 and TRBJ2-2; D is unclear. This CDR3 contains 12 residues. V lost 5 bases and J lost 6, with 7 bases in between.

The chain has TRBV28 and TRBJ1-5, with 7 positions matching TRBD1. This CDR3 has 13 amino acids. V trimming: 6 bases; J trimming: 4 bases; junction bases outside the gene matches: 3. Per germline, CDR1 MDHEN and CDR2 SYDVKM. Written as DNA, the CDR3 is TGTGCCAGCAGGGGACAGACTAATCAGCCCCAGCATTTT. Its translation: CASRGQTNQPQHF.

The chain recombines TRBV5-1 with TRBJ1-1, with 8 bases identical to TRBD1. This CDR3 region has 17 residues. V was clipped by 5 bases and J by 4 bases; unmatched bases: 16. Per the germline V gene, CDR1 is SGHRS and CDR2 is YFSETQ. The CDR3 reads CASSPNDRGRGGTEAFF. The CDR3 nucleotides read TGCGCCAGCAGTCCAAACGACAGGGGCCGCGGGGGCACTGAAGCTTTCTTT.

The chain joins TRBV6-5 to TRBJ1-2; a weak D match, TRBD1 (5 bases). The CDR3 runs 12 residues. CDR1 is MNHEY and CDR2 is SVGAGI in the germline V gene. The V end was cut by 7 bases, the J end by 8 bases, with 14 bases between. CDR3 nucleotides: TGTGCCAGCACCCGAGACAGTGGAGGCTACACCTTC. Its protein is CASTRDSGGYTF.

This clone was recorded only once. This chain links TRBV13 with TRBJ2-2, with 10 nucleotides matching TRBD2. V was clipped by 2 bases and J by 5 bases; unmatched bases: 11. The germline V gene encodes CDR1 PRHDT and CDR2 FYEKMQ (reference sequence). CDR3 length: 18 residues. CDR3 sequence reads: CASSLISGRAERTGELFF. CDR3 coding DNA: TGTGCCAGCAGCTTAATCAGCGGGAGGGCCGAGCGGACCGGGGAGCTGTTTTTT.

The J gene is TRBJ1-3, the V gene TRBV12-5; D may be TRBD1 (5 bases). Trimming shortened V by 0 bases and J by 0 bases, and 18 bases separated the two germline ends. Germline V lookup: CDR1 LGHNT, CDR2 FRNRAP. This CDR3 has 19 residues. CDR3 residues: CASGLVPGSLLFSGNTIYF. Here the CDR3 DNA reads TGTGCTAGTGGTTTGGTTCCAGGGTCGCTCCTCTTCTCTGGAAACACCATATATTTT.

This chain connects TRBV5-1 to TRBJ1-2; D is unclear. The CDR3 is made up of 12 amino acids. Germline-derived CDR1 and CDR2 are SGHRS and YFSETQ. V lost 6 bases and J lost 8, with 14 bases in between. The CDR3 DNA is TGCGCCAGCACTGTTGACCGAGGAGGCTACACCTTC. This encodes CASTVDRGGYTF.

In its sample, this clone was seen once. J is TRBJ1-3 and V is TRBV7-2; 9 bases align to TRBD1. The junction had 5 bases not matched to a gene; V was cut back by 5 bases and J by 0 bases. Germline CDR1 and CDR2: SGHTA and FQGNSA. This CDR3 is 16 amino acids long. CDR3 amino acids: CASSQDRGFSGNTIYF. DNA of the CDR3: TGTGCCAGCAGCCAGGACAGGGGCTTCTCTGGAAACACCATATATTTT.

V and J are TRBV2 and TRBJ2-7; D gene unclear. The CDR3 totals 12 residues. V was cut by 5 bases and J by 2 bases, with 7 bases left in between. Germline-derived CDR1 and CDR2 are SNHLY and FYNNEI. The CDR3 bases are TGTGCCAGCAGTCTACTTACCTACGAGCAGTACTTC. It is translated as CASSLLTYEQYF. The full variable domain, rest sourced from reference TRBV2 and TRBJ2-7, is EPEVTQTPSHQVTQMGQEVILRCVPISNHLYFYWYRQILGQKVEFLVSFYNNEISEKSEIFDDQFSVERPDGSNFTLKIRSTKLEDSAMYFCASSLLTYEQYFGPGTRLTVT.

This clone appeared a few times. The chain has TRBV10-3 and TRBJ1-5; D not resolved. Germline V lookup: CDR1 ENHRY, CDR2 SYGVKD. V lost 7 bases to trimming and J lost 5 bases, with 15 bases between them. This CDR3 spans 14 amino acids. CDR3 in DNA: TGTGCCATCACCCCCGACCCCGGGTATCAGCCCCAGCATTTT. It yields the protein CAITPDPGYQPQHF.

This chain connects TRBV10-3 to TRBJ1-4; D ambiguous. The CDR3 consists of 11 residues. Trimming removed 10 bases at V and 11 bases at J, with 14 bases between. Per the germline V gene, CDR1 is ENHRY and CDR2 is SYGVKD. CDR3 region: CATELDGKLFF. The DNA for the CDR3 is TGTGCCACCGAACTCGACGGGAAACTGTTTTTT.

The V and J genes are TRBV23-1 and TRBJ2-1; D remains unclear. TRBV23-1 is an ORF; its function is uncertain. This CDR3 has 13 residues. Trimming pared 1 base from V and 12 bases from J, leaving 13 bases between. The CDR3: CASSQFPVVVQFF. The CDR3 nucleotides read TGCGCCAGCAGTCAATTCCCGGTTGTCGTGCAGTTCTTC.

The chain uses TRBV6-4 and TRBJ2-3, with 9 bases fitting TRBD2. V was clipped by 5 bases and J by 0 bases; unmatched bases: 0. The CDR3 sequence is 14 residues long. Germline values: CDR1 MRHNA, CDR2 SNTAGT. The CDR3 region has the DNA TGTGCCAGCAGTACTAGCGGGAGCACAGATACGCAGTATTTT. Residues: CASSTSGSTDTQYF.